A single sample is the source of the 23 T cell receptor beta chains below, sequenced in a study of CD8+ T cells in alopecia areata. As to treatment: oral pan-JAK inhibitor, 5-10 mg twice daily. In each case, RNA was isolated and then reverse transcribed into cDNA as the sequencing template. Only in-frame clones appear in the TCRdb table, and some are missing; sequencing was by immunoSEQ multiplex PCR. The repertoire consists of about 220,000 clones, with under 60% occurring once and the leading ten covering 1.6%. This sample comprised CD4+ T cells sorted from blood, obtained at week 4, from a patient treated with tofacitinib. The receptors were sampled from a human donor with alopecia areata.

The chain has TRBV4-2 and TRBJ1-2; no firm D call. The germline V and J ends were trimmed by 0 bases and 8 bases, with 4 bases remaining between them. CDR1 is LGHNA, CDR2 YNFKEQ, per germline. The CDR3 has 11 residues. The CDR3 DNA sequence: TGTGCCAGCAGCCAAGAGCACGGCTACACCTTC. It specifies CASSQEHGYTF.

The chain combines TRBV6-5 with TRBJ2-7; D is undetermined. The germline V and J ends were trimmed by 3 bases and 6 bases, with 12 bases remaining between them. This CDR3 has 13 residues. The germline V gene encodes CDR1 MNHEY and CDR2 SVGAGI. The CDR3, as DNA: TGTGCCAGCAGTTATGAGGCTTGGAGCGAGCAGTACTTC. Translation gives CASSYEAWSEQYF.

The CDR3 loop is CAWRKRRSTEAFF. Written as DNA, the CDR3 is TGTGCCTGGAGAAAGCGGAGGAGCACTGAAGCTTTCTTT. The chain couples TRBV30 to TRBJ1-1, with D uncertain. CDR1 is GTSNPN, CDR2 SVGIG, per germline (reference sequence). V was trimmed by 3 bases and J by 4 bases, leaving 12 bases between them. The CDR3 extends over 13 amino acids.

The chain is built from TRBV20-1 and TRBJ2-3; unclear D gene. With 5 bases removed from V and 6 bases from J, the gap between germline ends came to 9 bases. The CDR3 consists of 11 residues. Germline loops: CDR1 DFQATT, CDR2 SNEGSKA (reference sequence). The CDR3 sequence is CSARLLDTQYF. CDR3 coding DNA: TGCAGTGCTCGCCTTCTTGATACGCAGTATTTT.

V and J are TRBV27 and TRBJ1-4, with no clear D. Germline values: CDR1 MNHEY, CDR2 SMNVEV (reference sequence). V gave up 0 bases and J gave up 8 bases, with 7 bases separating them. This CDR3 spans 13 amino acids. In nucleotides, the CDR3 is TGTGCCAGCAGTTTATCGGTAGGCGAAAAACTGTTTTTT. Translating it yields CASSLSVGEKLFF.

The V gene is TRBV29-1, the J gene TRBJ2-3, with 10 bases aligning to TRBD1. CDR3 length: 12 residues. The V segment lost 7 bases and the J segment 3 bases; nucleotides outside the gene matches: 1. Looked up from germline, CDR1 is SQVTM and CDR2 is ANQGSEA. CDR3 sequence reads: CSGDRGTDTQYF. DNA of the CDR3: TGCAGCGGGGACAGGGGTACAGATACGCAGTATTTT.

This clone appeared a few times. The V call is TRBV6-6, the J call TRBJ2-1; 9 nucleotides agree with TRBD2. V shed 7 bases, J shed 4 bases, and the junction held 8 bases outside the gene matches. The CDR3 runs to 15 residues. Germline lookup yields CDR1 MNHNY and CDR2 SVGAGI (reference sequence). CDR3: CASMLRGGRYNEQFF. The CDR3 region has the DNA TGTGCCAGCATGCTGCGGGGGGGCCGGTACAATGAGCAGTTCTTC.

The CDR3 nucleotides read TGCGCCAGCAGCTCCTTCGGACTAGCGGGGGGAACTAGCACAGATACGCAGTATTTT. It encodes CASSSFGLAGGTSTDTQYF. The rearrangement uses TRBV5-1 and TRBJ2-3; 14 nucleotides align to TRBD2. In germline, CDR1 is SGHRS, CDR2 YFSETQ. V lost 3 bases and J lost 0; bases outside the gene matches: 9. The CDR3 is made up of 19 amino acids.

This chain joins TRBV2 and TRBJ1-1; TRBD1 is a possible D gene (6 bases). The CDR3 length is 15 residues. In germline, CDR1 is SNHLY, CDR2 FYNNEI. Trimming removed 0 bases from V and 4 bases from J, with 12 bases in between. The CDR3 spells CASSEARGGSTEAFF. For the CDR3, the DNA is TGTGCCAGCAGTGAAGCTCGAGGGGGTTCCACTGAAGCTTTCTTT.

This clone was found a few times. The chain couples TRBV4-1 to TRBJ1-2; tentative D call: TRBD1 (5 bases). The CDR3 has 14 residues. The germline CDR1 and CDR2 sequences are MGHRA and YSYEKL. V was shortened by 1 base and J by 6 bases, with 12 bases between the two germline ends. The CDR3 here is CASSQANGADGYTF. The DNA of the CDR3 is TGCGCCAGCAGCCAAGCCAACGGGGCGGATGGCTACACCTTC.

The rearrangement uses TRBV2 and TRBJ2-7; 9 bases align to TRBD1. V shed 4 bases, J shed 6 bases, and the junction held 10 bases outside the gene matches. The CDR3 covers 15 residues. The germline gives CDR1 SNHLY, CDR2 FYNNEI. CDR3 DNA sequence: TGTGCCAGCAGTGGGGGACAGGGAAGAATCTCCGAGCAGTACTTC. Translating it yields CASSGGQGRISEQYF.

V gene TRBV29-1 combines with J gene TRBJ1-1; tentative D call: TRBD1 (6 bases). V shed 7 bases and J shed 2 bases, with 14 bases lying between them. The CDR3 has 13 residues. Germline assignment: CDR1 SQVTM and CDR2 ANQGSEA. The CDR3: CSGVGQINTEAFF. DNA of the CDR3: TGCAGCGGGGTTGGACAGATAAACACTGAAGCTTTCTTT.

The chain has TRBV27 and TRBJ1-1; no clear D gene. The CDR3 loop spans 16 amino acids. Trimming cost V 6 bases and J 1 base, with 18 bases left between them. Germline-derived CDR1 and CDR2 are MNHEY and SMNVEV (reference sequence). The CDR3 coding sequence is TGTGCCAGCAGCGCATCAAGCCCCCTCCCGAACACTGAAGCTTTCTTT. Translating gives CASSASSPLPNTEAFF.

This clone has just a few counts. The V call is TRBV10-3, the J call TRBJ2-5; weak D call: TRBD2 (6 bases). CDR1 is ENHRY and CDR2 is SYGVKD in the germline V gene. V was clipped by 4 bases and J by 4 bases, with 10 bases between them. This CDR3 has 13 residues. DNA of the CDR3: TGTGCCATCAGTGTAACCGGGGGAGAGACCCAGTACTTC. Translation: CAISVTGGETQYF.

This clone turned up a few times. The chain combines TRBV19 with TRBJ2-1, with 10 bases matching TRBD1. Germline V lookup: CDR1 LNHDA, CDR2 SQIVND (reference sequence). The CDR3 runs 18 residues. Germline trimming cut 9 bases from V and 4 bases from J; bases unmatched to any gene: 18. CDR3 in DNA: TGTGCCAGCAGCAGATCATGGACAGGGGGGACCTTTTACAATGAGCAGTTCTTC. This gives the protein CASSRSWTGGTFYNEQFF.

This clone turned up a few times. The genes are TRBV7-2 and TRBJ1-6; D may be TRBD1 (5 bases). Germline V CDR1 and CDR2: SGHTA, FQGNSA. V was pared by 5 bases and J by 7 bases, with 9 bases between. The CDR3 is 13 amino acids. In nucleotides, the CDR3 is TGTGCCAGCAGCCTCGGGACCAATTCACCCCTCCACTTT. Its protein product is CASSLGTNSPLHF.

In this sample, this clone turned up a few times. The chain is built from TRBV29-1 and TRBJ1-1, with 7 bases lining up with TRBD1. Germline CDR1 reads SQVTM; CDR2 reads ANQGSEA. V was pared by 7 bases and J by 6 bases, with 11 bases of the junction left unmatched. The CDR3 runs 13 residues. The CDR3 loop reads CSGLNRGGSEAFF. The CDR3 DNA reads as TGCAGCGGCCTTAACAGGGGAGGGTCTGAAGCTTTCTTT.

The CDR3 DNA reads as TGTGCCAGTAGTCCCGGACAGGGGAAGACCCAGTACTTC. Protein product: CASSPGQGKTQYF. This chain links TRBV19 with TRBJ2-5; 9 positions agree with TRBD1. CDR1 LNHDA and CDR2 SQIVND come from the germline V gene (reference sequence). V lost 5 bases, J lost 6 bases, and 4 bases stayed unmatched. The CDR3 is 13 residues long.

V gene TRBV29-1 combines with J gene TRBJ2-7; possibly TRBD2 for D (6 bases). V lost 5 bases, J lost 6 bases, and 17 bases lay in between. CDR3 length equals 13 residues. Germline V gene sequence: CDR1 SQVTM, CDR2 ANQGSEA. CDR3: CSVREAQGGEQYF. The DNA of the CDR3 is TGCAGCGTTCGTGAAGCCCAGGGAGGCGAGCAGTACTTC.

The J gene is TRBJ1-2, the V gene TRBV29-1, with 7 bases aligning to TRBD1. The CDR3 runs 14 residues. The junction had 8 bases not matched to a gene; V was cut back by 7 bases and J by 0 bases. Germline V gives CDR1 SQVTM, CDR2 ANQGSEA. Here the CDR3 DNA reads TGCAGCGCTCTTAAGACAGGGTCTAACTATGGCTACACCTTC. Translating gives CSALKTGSNYGYTF. Complete variable domain (other parts from reference TRBV29-1 and TRBJ1-2): SAVISQKPSRDICQRGTSLTIQCQVDSQVTMMFWYRQQPGQSLTLIATANQGSEATYESGFVIDKFPISRPNLTFSTLTVSNMSPEDSSIYLCSALKTGSNYGYTFGSGTRLTVV.

This clone has a single count. V usage is TRBV14 and J usage is TRBJ1-2, with 7 bases matching TRBD1. The V gene's germline CDR1 is SGHDN and CDR2 FVKESK. The trim removed 3 bases at V and 5 bases at J, leaving 6 bases unmatched. The CDR3 is 14 residues long. In nucleotides, the CDR3 is TGTGCCAGCAGCCAGCGGACAGGCGGTTATGGCTACACCTTC. Translation gives CASSQRTGGYGYTF.

This chain links TRBV5-1 with TRBJ2-5; possibly TRBD1 or TRBD2 for D (5 bases each). Germline CDR1 reads SGHRS; CDR2 reads YFSETQ. The CDR3 runs 16 residues. The V end was cut by 4 bases, the J end by 5 bases, with 21 bases between. For the CDR3, the DNA is TGCGCCAGCAGCGGGGGTGGCAGCACCCAGAGGGAGACCCAGTACTTC. Translation: CASSGGGSTQRETQYF.

This chain connects TRBV7-3 to TRBJ2-3; 9 bases map to TRBD1. From germline, CDR1 is SGHTA and CDR2 FQGTGA. CDR3 length: 16 residues. V shed 5 bases, J shed 0 bases, and the junction held 6 bases outside the gene matches. CDR3 amino acids: CASSVTGGSSTDTQYF. The CDR3 DNA follows: TGTGCCAGCAGCGTTACAGGGGGCTCTAGCACAGATACGCAGTATTTT. Using reference TRBV7-3 and TRBJ2-3 for the parts outside the CDR3, the full variable domain is GAGVSQTPSNKVTEKGKYVELRCDPISGHTALYWYRQSLGQGPEFLIYFQGTGAADDSGLPNDRFFAVRPEGSVSTLKIQRTERGDSAVYLCASSVTGGSSTDTQYFGPGTRLTVL.